A single sample is the source of the 10 T cell receptor beta chains below, sequenced in a study of blood T cell repertoires in COVID-19. Using immunoSEQ multiplex PCR, the repertoire was profiled, and TCRdb retains in-frame clones only, with some absent. The repertoire holds roughly 200,000 clones, with just over 85% as singletons. The specimen sequenced was PBMCs or T cells enriched from blood (not recorded which). The receptor source for this set is a middle-aged woman with acute COVID-19.

The chain uses TRBV20-1 and TRBJ2-7; D gene unclear. The CDR3 loop spans 9 amino acids. Germline V gene lookup returns CDR1 DFQATT and CDR2 SNEGSKA (reference sequence). DNA for the CDR3: TGTAGAGTTAACGACGAGCAGTACGTC. Translation: CRVNDEQYV.

The chain has TRBV3-1 (or the pseudogene TRBV3-2) and TRBJ1-2, with TRBD1 as a possible D gene (6 bases). The CDR3 is made up of 13 amino acids. The V and J ends lost 4 bases and 5 bases respectively, with 11 bases between them. The germline gives CDR1 LGHDT, CDR2 YNNKEL (reference sequence). DNA of the CDR3: TGTGCCAGCAGCCCCGACAGGCGGTATGGCTACACCTTC. Translated: CASSPDRRYGYTF.

The count of this clone is one. The chain carries TRBV11-2 and TRBJ2-1, with 12 bases aligning to TRBD2. This CDR3 is built from 15 residues. Unmatched junction bases numbered 1, after V lost 2 bases and J lost 5 bases. The germline V gene has CDR1 SGHAT and CDR2 FQNNGV. In DNA form, the CDR3 reads TGTGCCAGCAGCTTAACTAGCGGGGGGAACAATGAGCAGTTCTTC. The encoded protein is CASSLTSGGNNEQFF.

The CDR3 is CASSVWTSGGSDTQYF. The CDR3 DNA sequence: TGTGCCAGCAGTGTCTGGACTAGCGGGGGTTCAGATACGCAGTATTTT. J is TRBJ2-3 and V is TRBV6-1; TRBD2 aligns across 13 bases. Germline V gene lookup returns CDR1 MNHNS and CDR2 SASEGT. The V and J ends lost 4 bases and 4 bases, in that order; junction bases with no gene match: 5. The CDR3 length is 16 residues.

The V and J genes are TRBV5-5 and TRBJ1-2, with D possibly being TRBD1 (6 bases). Germline V gene lookup returns CDR1 SGHKS and CDR2 YYEKEE (reference sequence). The V gene lost 4 bases and the J gene lost 4 bases, with 17 bases spanning the gap. This CDR3 has 15 amino acids. The CDR3 nucleotides read TGTGCCAGCAGCCAAAAGCCGGGACAAATCTATGGCTACACCTTC. The encoded protein is CASSQKPGQIYGYTF.

The CDR3 reads CASSLGGPYDEQYV. CDR3 in DNA: TGTGCCAGCAGTCTAGGGGGCCCCTACGACGAGCAGTACGTC. V usage is TRBV27 and J usage is TRBJ2-7; 7 bases agree with TRBD1. CDR1 MNHEY and CDR2 SMNVEV come from the germline V gene (reference sequence). The CDR3 runs 14 residues. V shed 5 bases, J shed 5 bases, and the junction held 9 bases outside the gene matches.

V and J are TRBV5-8 and TRBJ1-3; 7 positions match TRBD1. V was pared by 1 base and J by 7 bases, with 2 bases of the junction left unmatched. Germline CDR1 reads SGHTS; CDR2 reads YDEGEE. The CDR3 sequence is 13 residues long. CDR3: CASSLTGVNTIYF. The CDR3 bases are TGTGCCAGCAGCTTGACAGGGGTGAACACCATATATTTT.

The genes are TRBV19 and TRBJ1-1; the D is unclear. The V gene's germline CDR1 is LNHDA and CDR2 SQIVND (reference sequence). Trimming shortened V by 1 base and J by 0 bases, and 12 bases separated the two germline ends. CDR3 size: 16 residues. The CDR3 sequence is CASSIAGGSMNTEAFF. CDR3 in DNA: TGTGCCAGTAGTATAGCTGGTGGCAGTATGAACACTGAAGCTTTCTTT.

There are a few counts of this clone. The chain carries TRBV7-2 and TRBJ1-5; the D gene is possibly TRBD1 (5 bases). Per the germline V gene, CDR1 is SGHTA and CDR2 is FQGNSA. The CDR3 spans 17 residues. V lost 5 bases, J lost 2 bases, and 19 bases lay in between. CDR3 coding DNA: TGTGCCAGCAGCCTGGGGCCATCAACGGGCCGCAATCAGCCCCAGCATTTT. Residues: CASSLGPSTGRNQPQHF.

The chain uses TRBV6-5 and TRBJ1-6; a weak D match, TRBD1 (5 bases). V lost 6 bases to trimming and J lost 7 bases, with 16 bases between them. Germline values: CDR1 MNHEY, CDR2 SVGAGI. This CDR3 region has 15 residues. The CDR3 protein is CASSMNRSGNSPLHF. In nucleotides, the CDR3 is TGTGCCAGCAGCATGAACAGATCAGGGAATTCACCCCTCCACTTT.